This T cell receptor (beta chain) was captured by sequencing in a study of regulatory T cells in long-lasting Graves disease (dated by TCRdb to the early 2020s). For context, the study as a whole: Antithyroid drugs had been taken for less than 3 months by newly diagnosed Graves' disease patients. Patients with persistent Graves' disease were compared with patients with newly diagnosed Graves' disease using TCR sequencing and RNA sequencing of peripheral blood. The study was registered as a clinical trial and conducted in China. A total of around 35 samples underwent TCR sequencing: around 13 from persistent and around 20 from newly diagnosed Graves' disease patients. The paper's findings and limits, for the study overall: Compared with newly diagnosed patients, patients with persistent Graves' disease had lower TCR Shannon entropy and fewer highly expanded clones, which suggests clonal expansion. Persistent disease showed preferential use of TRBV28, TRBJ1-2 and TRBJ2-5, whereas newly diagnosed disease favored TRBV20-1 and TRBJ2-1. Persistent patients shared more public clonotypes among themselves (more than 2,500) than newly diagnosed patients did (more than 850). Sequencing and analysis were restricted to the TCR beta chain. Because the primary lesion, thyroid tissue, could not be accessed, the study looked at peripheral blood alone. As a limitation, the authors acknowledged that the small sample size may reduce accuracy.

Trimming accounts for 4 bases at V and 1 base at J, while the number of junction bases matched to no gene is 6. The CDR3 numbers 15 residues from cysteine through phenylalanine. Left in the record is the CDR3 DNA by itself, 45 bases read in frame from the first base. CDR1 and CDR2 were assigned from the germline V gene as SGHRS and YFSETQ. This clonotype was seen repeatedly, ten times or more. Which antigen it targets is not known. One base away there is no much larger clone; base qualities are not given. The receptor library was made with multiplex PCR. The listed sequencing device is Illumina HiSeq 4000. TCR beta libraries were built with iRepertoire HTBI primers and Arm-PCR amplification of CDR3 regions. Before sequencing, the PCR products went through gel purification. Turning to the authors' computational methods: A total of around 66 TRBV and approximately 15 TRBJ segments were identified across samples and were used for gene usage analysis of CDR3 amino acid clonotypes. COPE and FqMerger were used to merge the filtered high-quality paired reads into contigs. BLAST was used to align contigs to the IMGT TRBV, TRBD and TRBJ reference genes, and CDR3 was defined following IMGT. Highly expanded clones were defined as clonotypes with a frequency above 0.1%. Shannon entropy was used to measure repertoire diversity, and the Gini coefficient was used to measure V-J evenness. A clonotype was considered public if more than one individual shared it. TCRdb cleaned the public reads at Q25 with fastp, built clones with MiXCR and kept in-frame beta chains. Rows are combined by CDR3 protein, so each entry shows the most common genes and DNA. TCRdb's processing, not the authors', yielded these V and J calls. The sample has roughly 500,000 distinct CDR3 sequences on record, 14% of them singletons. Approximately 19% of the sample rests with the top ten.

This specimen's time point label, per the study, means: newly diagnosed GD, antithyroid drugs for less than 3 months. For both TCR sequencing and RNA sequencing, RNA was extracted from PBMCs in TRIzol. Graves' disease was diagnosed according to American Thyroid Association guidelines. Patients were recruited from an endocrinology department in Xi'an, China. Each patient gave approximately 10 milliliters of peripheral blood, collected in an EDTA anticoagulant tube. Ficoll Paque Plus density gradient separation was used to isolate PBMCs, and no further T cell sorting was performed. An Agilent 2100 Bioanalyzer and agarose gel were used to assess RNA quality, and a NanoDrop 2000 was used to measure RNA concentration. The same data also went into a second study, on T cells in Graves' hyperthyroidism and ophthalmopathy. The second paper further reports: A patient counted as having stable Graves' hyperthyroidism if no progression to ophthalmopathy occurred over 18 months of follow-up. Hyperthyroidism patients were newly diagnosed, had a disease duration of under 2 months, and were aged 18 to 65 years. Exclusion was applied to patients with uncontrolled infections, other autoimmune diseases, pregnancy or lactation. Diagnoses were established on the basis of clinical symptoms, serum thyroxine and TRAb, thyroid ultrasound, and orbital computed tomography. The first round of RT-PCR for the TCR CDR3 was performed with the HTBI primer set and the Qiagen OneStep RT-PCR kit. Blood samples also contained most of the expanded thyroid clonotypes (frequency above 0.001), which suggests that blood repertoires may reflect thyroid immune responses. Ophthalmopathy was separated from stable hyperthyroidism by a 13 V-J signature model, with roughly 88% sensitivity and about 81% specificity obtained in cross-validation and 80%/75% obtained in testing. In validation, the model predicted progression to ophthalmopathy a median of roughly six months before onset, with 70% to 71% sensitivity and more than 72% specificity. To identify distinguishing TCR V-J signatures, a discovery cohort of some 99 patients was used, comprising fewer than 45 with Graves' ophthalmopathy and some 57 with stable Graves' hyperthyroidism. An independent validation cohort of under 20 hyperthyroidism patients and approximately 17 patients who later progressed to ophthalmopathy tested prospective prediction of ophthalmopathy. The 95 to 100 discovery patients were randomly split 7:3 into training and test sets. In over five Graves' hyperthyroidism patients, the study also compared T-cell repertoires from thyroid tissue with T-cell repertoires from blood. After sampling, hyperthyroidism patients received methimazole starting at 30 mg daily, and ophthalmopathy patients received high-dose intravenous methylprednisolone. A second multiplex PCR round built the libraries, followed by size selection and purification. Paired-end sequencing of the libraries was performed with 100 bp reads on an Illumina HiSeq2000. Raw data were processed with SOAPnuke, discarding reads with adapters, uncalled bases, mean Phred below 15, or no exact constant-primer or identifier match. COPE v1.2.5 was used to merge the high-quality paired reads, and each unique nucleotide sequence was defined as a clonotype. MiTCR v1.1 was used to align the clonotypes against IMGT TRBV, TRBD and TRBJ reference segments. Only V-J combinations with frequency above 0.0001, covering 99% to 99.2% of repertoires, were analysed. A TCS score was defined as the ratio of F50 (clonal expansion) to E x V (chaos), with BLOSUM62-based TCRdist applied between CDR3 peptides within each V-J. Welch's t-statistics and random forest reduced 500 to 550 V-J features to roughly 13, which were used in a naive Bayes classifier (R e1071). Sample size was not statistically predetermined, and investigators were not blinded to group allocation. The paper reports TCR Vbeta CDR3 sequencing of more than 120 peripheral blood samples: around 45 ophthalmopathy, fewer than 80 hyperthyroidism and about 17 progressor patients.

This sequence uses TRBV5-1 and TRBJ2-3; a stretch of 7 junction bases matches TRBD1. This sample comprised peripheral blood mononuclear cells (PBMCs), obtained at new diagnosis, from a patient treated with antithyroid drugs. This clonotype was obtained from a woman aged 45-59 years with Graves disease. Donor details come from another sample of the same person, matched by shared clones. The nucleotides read TGCGCCAGCAGCACCGGGACAGTGGGCACAGATACGCAGTATTTT. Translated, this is CASSTGTVGTDTQYF.